The TCR beta chain described here comes from a study of blood T cell repertoires in COVID-19. Across the whole study: Both acute and convalescent COVID-19 samples were obtained from the United States, Italy and Spain. Sources were T cells, B-cell-depleted T cells, or PBMCs; the material itself was cDNA or gDNA.

Trimming left V 3 bases short and J 1 base short, with 10 bases between. This CDR3 contains 14 residues. Germline CDR1 and CDR2: SGHRS and YFSETQ. Authors' data handling: Reference gene primers were amplified, and this amplification served to estimate nucleated cell counts. The repertoire was sequenced with immunoSEQ multiplex PCR; TCRdb's copy has only in-frame clones and lacks some. V and J calls and clone size are as listed in that table; D and trimming were resolved from the DNA. The data show fewer than 150,000 clones, about 83% seen once. The chain joins TRBV5-1 to TRBJ1-1, with D unresolved. The source of this sequence is a man aged 70-80 years with acute or convalescent COVID-19. The sample comprised peripheral blood. CDR3 sequence: CASSSVSENTEAFF. The CDR3 region has the DNA TGCGCCAGCAGCTCAGTATCTGAGAACACTGAAGCTTTCTTT.